These 17 T cell receptor beta chains were sequenced from one sample in a study of shared clonotypes between healthy human individuals. TCRdb keeps only in-frame clones here, not all; method: immunoSEQ multiplex PCR. This table has 2 million to 2.5 million clones, approximately 95% appearing once. The sequenced sample was naive CD4+ T cells sorted from blood. The subset was: CD45RA+ positively selected. All receptors come from a man aged 18 to 30 in good health.

V usage is TRBV9 and J usage is TRBJ2-5, with 11 bases identical to TRBD2. Trimming at V came to 0 bases and at J to 2 bases, leaving 12 bases not matched to a gene. This CDR3 has 19 residues. CDR1 is SGDLS and CDR2 is YYNGEE in the germline V gene. This chain's CDR3 is CASSVATTSGSGDQETQYF. CDR3 bases: TGTGCCAGCAGCGTAGCTACAACTAGCGGGAGTGGGGATCAAGAGACCCAGTACTTC.

This clone was seen only a few times. The V gene is TRBV2, the J gene TRBJ2-5; 8 nucleotides line up with TRBD1. The CDR3 loop spans 14 amino acids. The junction had 8 bases not matched to a gene; V was cut back by 6 bases and J by 5 bases. Germline values: CDR1 SNHLY, CDR2 FYNNEI. CDR3 sequence reads: CASRVQGAGETQYF. The DNA for the CDR3 is TGTGCCAGCAGAGTCCAGGGGGCTGGGGAGACCCAGTACTTC.

The chain has TRBV6-1 and TRBJ1-2, with D perhaps TRBD1 (6 bases). This CDR3 has 15 residues. Trimming took off 0 bases at V and 10 bases at J, with 18 bases between the two ends. The germline V gene encodes CDR1 MNHNS and CDR2 SASEGT. Here the CDR3 reads CASSEAALGQPDYTF. For the CDR3, the DNA is TGTGCCAGCAGTGAAGCCGCCTTAGGACAGCCGGACTACACCTTC.

The chain recombines TRBV5-4 with TRBJ2-2; TRBD2 matches 8 bases. There are 15 residues in the CDR3. In germline, CDR1 is SGHNT, CDR2 YYREEE (reference sequence). The junction had 4 bases not matched to a gene; V was cut back by 4 bases and J by 2 bases. CDR3 loop: CASSPSGGNTGELFF. The CDR3 bases are TGTGCCAGCAGCCCGAGCGGGGGAAACACCGGGGAGCTGTTTTTT.

This chain connects TRBV28 to TRBJ2-1; D is unresolved. Germline CDR1 MDHEN, CDR2 SYDVKM. V gave up 11 bases and J gave up 6 bases, with 17 bases separating them. CDR3 length equals 13 residues. The CDR3 protein is CASDGPFGNEQFF. Written as DNA, the CDR3 is TGTGCCTCCGACGGGCCCTTTGGCAATGAGCAGTTCTTC.

The chain couples TRBV5-1 to TRBJ2-1, with D uncertain. Trimming took off 5 bases at V and 6 bases at J, with 15 bases between the two ends. This CDR3 is built from 14 residues. CDR1 is SGHRS and CDR2 is YFSETQ in the germline V gene. CDR3 loop: CASRLVGSGNEQFF. CDR3 in DNA: TGCGCCAGCAGATTAGTGGGTTCGGGCAATGAGCAGTTCTTC.

V usage is TRBV21-1 and J usage is TRBJ2-5. TRBV21-1 is a pseudogene. This CDR3 contains 14 residues. The CDR3 loop reads CASRPGPRQETQYF. CDR3 in DNA: TGTGCCAGCAGACCGGGACCTAGACAAGAGACCCAGTACTTC.

This chain uses TRBV6-5 with TRBJ1-1; no definite D call. Trimming removed 6 bases from V and 4 bases from J, with 12 bases in between. The CDR3 is 13 amino acids. Germline V gives CDR1 MNHEY, CDR2 SVGAGI. CDR3 protein: CASSMGMGTEAFF. The CDR3 nucleotides read TGTGCCAGCAGCATGGGCATGGGCACTGAAGCTTTCTTT.

The chain combines TRBV9 with TRBJ2-7; 8 nucleotides align to TRBD2. CDR3 length equals 16 residues. J lost 4 bases, V lost 4 bases, and 13 bases had no gene match. Germline V CDR1 and CDR2: SGDLS, YYNGEE. The CDR3 sequence: CASSKGGSGSGYEQYF. The CDR3 DNA reads as TGTGCCAGCAGCAAAGGTGGGAGCGGGAGCGGATACGAGCAGTACTTC.

The chain combines TRBV10-1 with TRBJ2-2; D gene uncertain. Germline V CDR1 and CDR2: WNHNN, SYGVQD (reference sequence). Trimming cost V 3 bases and J 1 base, with 6 bases left between them. The CDR3 covers 14 residues. CDR3: CASSDSLNTGELFF. The DNA of the CDR3 is TGCGCCAGCAGTGACAGCCTGAACACCGGGGAGCTGTTTTTT.

The chain recombines TRBV7-2 with TRBJ1-2, with unresolved D. The length of the CDR3 is 16 residues. Germline CDR1 SGHTA, CDR2 FQGNSA. Deletions cut 0 bases from V and 8 bases from J, with 19 bases between. CDR3 region: CASSLATPGPTYGYTF. In DNA, the CDR3 is TGTGCCAGCAGCTTAGCGACTCCAGGACCGACCTACGGCTACACCTTC. The complete variable domain, with remaining parts taken from reference TRBV7-2 and TRBJ1-2, reads GAGVSQSPSNKVTEKGKDVELRCDPISGHTALYWYRQSLGQGLEFLIYFQGNSAPDKSGLPSDRFSAERTGGSVSTLTIQRTQQEDSAVYLCASSLATPGPTYGYTFGSGTRLTVV.

The CDR3 nucleotides are TGTGCCAGCACTATTCCGCCTACCGACACCGGGGAGCTGTTTTTT. It yields the protein CASTIPPTDTGELFF. The chain combines TRBV21-1 with TRBJ2-2; the tabulated D call, TRBD2, remains unverified against the DNA. TRBV21-1 is classified as a pseudogene. CDR3 size: 15 residues.

The chain couples TRBV2 to TRBJ2-1; D uncertain. Looked up from germline, CDR1 is SNHLY and CDR2 is FYNNEI. The V gene lost 0 bases and the J gene lost 8 bases, with 2 bases spanning the gap. This CDR3 is 11 amino acids long. The CDR3 is CASSEAYEQFF. The CDR3 DNA follows: TGTGCCAGCAGTGAAGCGTATGAGCAGTTCTTC.

The rearrangement joins TRBV6-1 to TRBJ1-2, with TRBD1 matching 8 bases. CDR1 is MNHNS, CDR2 SASEGT, per germline. The V and J ends lost 7 bases and 6 bases, in that order; junction bases with no gene match: 10. The CDR3 totals 14 residues. The DNA of the CDR3 is TGTGCCAGCACTAGACAGGGGCTTGGGGATGGCTACACCTTC. It codes for CASTRQGLGDGYTF.

This chain uses TRBV19 with TRBJ2-2, with D tentatively TRBD1 or TRBD2 (5 bases each). From germline, CDR1 is LNHDA and CDR2 SQIVND (reference sequence). V was pared by 7 bases and J by 0 bases, with 18 bases between. This CDR3 region has 17 residues. The CDR3 DNA follows: TGTGCCAGTAAAGGGACGTTCGGGCGGGCGAACACCGGGGAGCTGTTTTTT. Translating it yields CASKGTFGRANTGELFF. The whole variable domain, remainder taken from reference TRBV19 and TRBJ2-2, is DGGITQSPKYLFRKEGQNVTLSCEQNLNHDAMYWYRQDPGQGLRLIYYSQIVNDFQKGDIAEGYSVSREKKESFPLTVTSAQKNPTAFYLCASKGTFGRANTGELFFGEGSRLTVL.

Here the CDR3 DNA reads TGTGCCAGCAGCCAAGATTCAGGGGGTTATGGCTACACCTTC. This codes for CASSQDSGGYGYTF. This sequence joins TRBV14 and TRBJ1-2; 7 positions match TRBD1. In germline, CDR1 is SGHDN, CDR2 FVKESK. This CDR3 contains 14 residues. The ends lost 0 bases at V and 5 bases at J; junction bases unmatched: 3.

The rearrangement links TRBV7-9 to TRBJ1-4; 9 bases align to TRBD1. The CDR3 contains 16 residues. V was clipped by 5 bases and J by 3 bases; unmatched bases: 7. Germline lookup yields CDR1 SEHNR and CDR2 FQNEAQ (reference sequence). The CDR3 region is CASSLDRGTANEKLFF. As DNA, the CDR3 is TGTGCCAGCAGCCTTGACAGGGGGACGGCTAATGAAAAACTGTTTTTT.